Following are 26 T cell receptor beta chains from one sample sequenced in a study of control samples from healthy donors and cancer patients. Clones were sequenced by immunoSEQ multiplex PCR, and TCRdb holds only the in-frame ones, with some missing. The sample records 60,000 to 100,000 clones, approximately 90% being singletons. The sequencing input was blood. These receptors originate from a man aged 50-60 years in good health.

In nucleotides, the CDR3 is TGTGCCAGCAGCCCGCGGGATCGACACGGTCTAACCCAGTACTTC. It codes for CASSPRDRHGLTQYF. The chain uses TRBV9 and TRBJ2-5; a weak D match, TRBD2 (6 bases). This CDR3 contains 15 residues. Trimming pared 4 bases from V and 8 bases from J, leaving 21 bases between. CDR1 is SGDLS and CDR2 is YYNGEE in the germline V gene.

The V gene is TRBV9, the J gene TRBJ2-2; no clear D. Looked up from germline, CDR1 is SGDLS and CDR2 is YYNGEE. CDR3 length equals 14 residues. V lost 2 bases and J lost 9, with 14 bases in between. The CDR3: CASSVRSIDRELFF. The CDR3 DNA is TGTGCCAGCAGCGTCAGAAGTATCGACCGGGAGCTGTTTTTT.

The J gene is TRBJ1-4, the V gene TRBV6-1, with D unresolved. CDR3 length: 17 residues. Germline V gene lookup returns CDR1 MNHNS and CDR2 SASEGT. The V and J ends lost 1 base and 0 bases respectively, with 12 bases between them. The CDR3 spells CASSEVADVATNEKLFF. The CDR3 coding sequence is TGTGCCAGCAGTGAAGTGGCTGATGTTGCAACTAATGAAAAACTGTTTTTT.

This sequence joins TRBV5-4 and TRBJ2-7; 12 positions agree with TRBD2. The CDR3 runs 16 residues. The V and J ends lost 0 bases and 2 bases, in that order; junction bases with no gene match: 3. Germline values: CDR1 SGHNT, CDR2 YYREEE (reference sequence). CDR3 DNA: TGTGCCAGCAGCTTGGGACTAGCGGGGGACCCCTACGAGCAGTACTTC. Its translation: CASSLGLAGDPYEQYF.

The rearrangement links TRBV7-2 to TRBJ1-2; 8 nucleotides match TRBD1. The CDR3 runs to 16 residues. Germline V CDR1 and CDR2: SGHTA, FQGNSA. With V trimmed by 5 bases and J by 4 bases, 12 bases remained unmatched. CDR3 sequence reads: CASSKGGQEKLYGYTF. CDR3 nucleotides: TGTGCCAGCAGCAAGGGGGGACAGGAGAAACTCTATGGCTACACCTTC.

The chain couples TRBV19 to TRBJ1-5; D possibly corresponds to TRBD1 (6 bases). Germline V lookup: CDR1 LNHDA, CDR2 SQIVND (reference sequence). The ends were cut back, 1 base at V and 1 base at J, with 11 bases in the middle. There are 16 residues in the CDR3. CDR3 sequence (DNA): TGTGCCAGTAGTATAGCGGCGGGGGCAAGCAATCAGCCCCAGCATTTT. Its translation is CASSIAAGASNQPQHF.

The chain joins TRBV7-3 to TRBJ2-1, with 9 bases aligning to TRBD2. Trimming removed 2 bases from V and 1 base from J; junction bases left unmatched: 0. Germline lookup yields CDR1 SGHTA and CDR2 FQGTGA. The CDR3 has 15 residues. The CDR3 sequence: CASSLLAGSYNEQFF. CDR3 nucleotides: TGTGCCAGCAGCTTACTAGCGGGGTCCTACAATGAGCAGTTCTTC.

The V and J genes are TRBV30 and TRBJ1-4; D gene ambiguous. The V end lost 4 bases, the J end lost 3 bases, and 12 bases lay between the germline ends. The germline V gene encodes CDR1 GTSNPN and CDR2 SVGIG (reference sequence). This CDR3 spans 14 amino acids. The CDR3 DNA sequence: TGTGCCTGGACTCGGTTCGGATCTAATGAAAAACTGTTTTTT. This translates into CAWTRFGSNEKLFF.

J is TRBJ2-7 and V is TRBV5-1; D possibly corresponds to TRBD1 (6 bases). Germline CDR1 and CDR2: SGHRS and YFSETQ. The ends were cut back, 0 bases at V and 6 bases at J, with 16 bases in the middle. The CDR3 runs to 15 residues. The CDR3 region is CASSLGRVTGGEQYF. CDR3 sequence (DNA): TGCGCCAGCAGCTTGGGCCGGGTGACAGGCGGCGAGCAGTACTTC.

The V and J genes are TRBV10-1 and TRBJ1-4; possibly TRBD1 for D (5 bases). The V end lost 2 bases, the J end lost 0 bases, and 16 bases lay between the germline ends. CDR1 is WNHNN and CDR2 is SYGVQD in the germline V gene (reference sequence). CDR3 length equals 18 residues. CDR3: CASSERKGRPSTNEKLFF. The CDR3 coding sequence is TGCGCCAGCAGTGAGCGGAAGGGGAGGCCCTCAACTAATGAAAAACTGTTTTTT.

This chain joins TRBV18 and TRBJ1-4, with no clear D. Trimming removed 2 bases from V and 4 bases from J, with 8 bases in between. Germline V gene data show CDR1 as KGHSH and CDR2 as LQKENI. CDR3 length: 14 residues. CDR3 amino acids: CASSPKADNEKLFF. The CDR3 DNA sequence: TGTGCCAGCTCACCAAAGGCAGATAATGAAAAACTGTTTTTT. Complete variable domain (other parts from reference TRBV18 and TRBJ1-4): NAGVMQNPRHLVRRRGQEARLRCSPMKGHSHVYWYRQLPEEGLKFMVYLQKENIIDESGMPKERFSAEFPKEGPSILRIQQVVRGDSAAYFCASSPKADNEKLFFGSGTQLSVL.

This clone showed up just once. The chain joins TRBV27 to TRBJ1-6; possibly TRBD1 for D (5 bases). This CDR3 has 15 amino acids. V lost 2 bases and J 7 bases, leaving 12 bases between the germline ends. Germline assignment: CDR1 MNHEY and CDR2 SMNVEV (reference sequence). CDR3 sequence reads: CASSLRGRGNSPLHF. CDR3 DNA sequence: TGTGCCAGCAGTTTAAGGGGCAGAGGGAATTCACCCCTCCACTTT.

This chain joins TRBV23-1 and TRBJ1-4; D is ambiguous. TRBV23-1 is marked as an open reading frame, function uncertain. V was cut by 1 base and J by 6 bases, with 18 bases left in between. This CDR3 region has 17 residues. The CDR3: CASSQFPGILVYEKLFF. The CDR3 DNA reads TGCGCCAGCAGTCAATTTCCGGGTATTCTAGTGTATGAAAAACTGTTTTTT.

The V and J genes are TRBV3-1 (or the pseudogene TRBV3-2) and TRBJ1-3; 10 nucleotides line up with TRBD1. The germline V gene has CDR1 LGHDT and CDR2 YNNKEL (reference sequence). The CDR3 has 18 amino acids. The junction had 7 bases not matched to a gene; V was cut back by 1 base and J by 1 base. This CDR3 reads CASSQVPGTGDSGNTIYF. The CDR3 bases are TGTGCCAGCAGCCAAGTCCCGGGGACAGGGGATTCTGGAAACACCATATATTTT.

CDR3 DNA sequence: TGTGCCAGCAGTTTAGAGGACAGGGAGCAGTTCTTC. This codes for CASSLEDREQFF. The chain couples TRBV12-3 or TRBV12-4 to TRBJ2-1; 7 bases fit TRBD1. Trimming took 1 base from V and 10 from J; bases not matched to a gene: 1. The CDR3 is 12 amino acids.

The genes are TRBV4-3 and TRBJ2-7; D may be TRBD1 or TRBD2 (5 bases each). Per the germline V gene, CDR1 is LGHNA and CDR2 is YSLEER. CDR3 length: 16 residues. Trimming shortened V by 0 bases and J by 2 bases, and 14 bases separated the two germline ends. CDR3 in DNA: TGCGCCAGCAGCCAAGATGCCCGGGGACCCCCCTACGAGCAGTACTTC. Its protein is CASSQDARGPPYEQYF.

V is TRBV6-6 and J is TRBJ1-2; D is uncertain. The CDR3 has 12 residues. Germline V CDR1 and CDR2: MNHNY, SVGAGI (reference sequence). Trimming left V 4 bases short and J 3 bases short, with 6 bases between. In DNA form, the CDR3 reads TGTGCCAGCAGTTGGTCCGACTATGGCTACACCTTC. It codes for CASSWSDYGYTF.

The chain joins TRBV7-8 to TRBJ2-2; weak D call: TRBD1 (6 bases). Looked up from germline, CDR1 is SGHVS and CDR2 is FQNEAQ. Trimming shortened V by 7 bases and J by 1 base, and 16 bases separated the two germline ends. The CDR3 is made up of 16 amino acids. CDR3 region: CASTTWAGENTGELFF. The CDR3 DNA follows: TGTGCCAGCACCACCTGGGCAGGGGAGAACACCGGGGAGCTGTTTTTT. Combining the CDR3 with reference TRBV7-8 and TRBJ2-2 gives the whole variable domain GAGVSQSPRYKVAKRGQDVALRCDPISGHVSLFWYQQALGQGPEFLTYFQNEAQLDKSGLPSDRFFAERPEGSVSTLKIQRTQQEDSAVYLCASTTWAGENTGELFFGEGSRLTVL.

The chain is built from TRBV11-2 and TRBJ1-6; D is uncertain. This CDR3 is 14 amino acids long. The germline V gene has CDR1 SGHAT and CDR2 FQNNGV. Trimming took off 7 bases at V and 3 bases at J, with 10 bases between the two ends. The CDR3 protein is CASTHRVYNSPLHF. For the CDR3, the DNA is TGTGCCAGCACCCATAGGGTCTATAATTCACCCCTCCACTTT.

The rearrangement uses TRBV18 and TRBJ1-1; D possibly corresponds to TRBD1 (6 bases). Trimming pared 6 bases from V and 5 bases from J, leaving 16 bases between. Germline V gene sequence: CDR1 KGHSH, CDR2 LQKENI. The CDR3 is made up of 14 amino acids. Here the CDR3 reads CASSTKGGWTEAFF. CDR3 nucleotides: TGTGCCAGCTCCACCAAAGGGGGGTGGACTGAAGCTTTCTTT.

The chain uses TRBV2 and TRBJ1-2; 9 bases agree with TRBD1. V shed 7 bases, J shed 8 bases, and the junction held 11 bases outside the gene matches. Per germline, CDR1 SNHLY and CDR2 FYNNEI. The CDR3 has 14 residues. The CDR3 DNA sequence: TGTGCCAGCATAATACCCGGGACAGGGAGCGGCTACACCTTC. Amino acid sequence: CASIIPGTGSGYTF.

The rearrangement joins TRBV7-9 to TRBJ1-4; TRBD1 aligns across 11 bases. Germline V CDR1 and CDR2: SEHNR, FQNEAQ (reference sequence). There are 15 residues in the CDR3. Unmatched junction bases numbered 7, after V lost 5 bases and J lost 8 bases. CDR3 sequence: CASSAGQGEREKLFF. The CDR3 region has the DNA TGTGCCAGCAGCGCGGGACAGGGGGAGAGGGAAAAACTGTTTTTT.

The J gene is TRBJ1-1, the V gene TRBV18; 9 bases map to TRBD1. The V segment lost 3 bases and the J segment 3 bases; nucleotides outside the gene matches: 2. CDR1 and CDR2 (germline): KGHSH, LQKENI. This CDR3 is 14 amino acids long. The CDR3 nucleotides read TGTGCCAGCTCACCGGGACAGGGATACACTGAAGCTTTCTTT. This codes for CASSPGQGYTEAFF. Full variable domain (rest looked up from reference TRBV18 and TRBJ1-1): NAGVMQNPRHLVRRRGQEARLRCSPMKGHSHVYWYRQLPEEGLKFMVYLQKENIIDESGMPKERFSAEFPKEGPSILRIQQVVRGDSAAYFCASSPGQGYTEAFFGQGTRLTVV.

The chain has TRBV6-5 and TRBJ2-1, with TRBD2 as a possible D gene (5 bases). In germline, CDR1 is MNHEY, CDR2 SVGAGI. CDR3 length: 14 residues. V was clipped by 6 bases and J by 9 bases, with 18 bases between them. CDR3 sequence reads: CASRGPMSGSEQFF. In nucleotides, the CDR3 is TGTGCCAGCAGGGGCCCCATGAGCGGTAGTGAGCAGTTCTTC.

The genes are TRBV7-3 and TRBJ2-7; 8 bases line up with TRBD2. The length of the CDR3 is 15 residues. Trimming took 2 bases from V and 4 from J; bases not matched to a gene: 7. Germline assignment: CDR1 SGHTA and CDR2 FQGTGA. CDR3 amino acids: CASSLGASGLYEQYF. The CDR3 DNA reads as TGTGCCAGCAGCTTAGGCGCTAGCGGGCTATACGAGCAGTACTTC. Complete variable domain (other parts from reference TRBV7-3 and TRBJ2-7): GAGVSQTPSNKVTEKGKYVELRCDPISGHTALYWYRQSLGQGPEFLIYFQGTGAADDSGLPNDRFFAVRPEGSVSTLKIQRTERGDSAVYLCASSLGASGLYEQYFGPGTRLTVT.

The CDR3 nucleotides read TGTGCCACCAGTGGGGACACCGATGGAAAGAATAATTCACCCCTCCACTTT. Amino acid sequence: CATSGDTDGKNNSPLHF. This rearrangement joins TRBV24-1 to TRBJ1-6; perhaps TRBD1 as D (6 bases). CDR3 length equals 17 residues. Trimming removed 5 bases from V and 5 bases from J, with 18 bases in between. Germline loops: CDR1 KGHDR, CDR2 SFDVKD.